The T cell receptor beta chain under discussion was sequenced for a study of T cells after somatic rescue of genetic block. The CDR3 sequence is 14 residues long. Trimming took off 0 bases at V and 2 bases at J, with 5 bases between the two ends. Germline CDR1 is SGHKS and CDR2 is YYEKEE (reference sequence). Sequencing was performed with immunoSEQ multiplex PCR; in TCRdb, only in-frame clones are kept and a portion is missing. The sample contains tens of thousands of clones, about 96% of which appear only once. This receptor was identified in a child under two years old. Sequencing was performed on peripheral blood mononuclear cells (PBMCs). The chain has TRBV5-5 and TRBJ2-2, with D perhaps given as TRBD1 or TRBD2 (5 bases each). CDR3 nucleotide sequence: TGTGCCAGCAGCTTGGGGGACAACACCGGGGAGCTGTTTTTT. Translation gives CASSLGDNTGELFF.